This note documents a single T cell receptor beta chain sequence. At one boundary the junction diverges from the germline segment, which might be a read error. This sample was included in a study of blood T cells in healthy people across ages. The V gene's germline CDR1 is DFQATT and CDR2 SNEGSKA (reference sequence). The CDR3 has 17 residues. Combining a sample-barcoded 5' primer with a J-beta primer mix, a second PCR ran for about 6 to 12 cycles. A tag from a template-switch adaptor with 12 random nucleotides marked each cDNA molecule. TCRdb called the 5' RACE reads again in MiXCR, with one record for every CDR3 protein. The sample consists of roughly 790,000 distinct CDR3 sequences, 40% to 45% of them appearing once.

This receptor was taken from a woman aged 60-70 years in good health. The sequenced sample consisted of blood. V and J are TRBV20-1 and TRBJ2-1, with no clear D. The CDR3 sequence: CSARDLRNPSSYNKQFF. CDR3 in DNA: TGCAGTGCTAGAGATCTGAGGAATCCAAGCTCCTACAATAAGCAGTTCTTC.